The source of this T cell receptor (beta chain) is a study of CD8+CD57+ T cells in acquired aplastic anemia. Study-wide context: Each DNA sample taken from sorted CD4+ and CD8+ cells came to about 3.4 ug on average.

Genomic DNA served as template for TCR beta VDJ and CDR3 profiling. TCRdb ran MiXCR on the reads and lists one entry per CDR3 protein. Among about 190,000 distinct CDR3 sequences listed, roughly half were seen once. This clonotype came up once. Its antigen is not known. Possible read error: a much larger clone is one base away. Whole-study results and caveats: Simpson's diversity of CD8+ cells was not significantly different in patients compared with controls. Patients and controls shared 25 to 35 CD8+ CDR3 sequences, highly expressed in patients.

Sequencing was carried out using sorted CD4+, CD8+, or CD8+CD57+ T cells (not recorded which) from PBMCs. This receptor was taken from a human donor in good health, serving as a control.

The CDR3 DNA follows: TGTGCCAGCAGTTTCAGGGACAGGGGGCCCTACGGGCAGTACTTC. This sequence encodes CASSFRDRGPYGQYF. The genes are TRBV27 and TRBJ2-7; 12 bases fit TRBD1. CDR1 and CDR2 (germline): MNHEY, SMNVEV (reference sequence). This CDR3 is 15 amino acids long.